The next 23 T cell receptor beta chains were all read from a single sample in a study of shared clonotypes between healthy human individuals. Only in-frame clones appear in the TCRdb table, and some are missing; sequencing was by immunoSEQ multiplex PCR. The repertoire holds 1.5 million to 1.9 million clones, with 95% to 99% as singletons. Sample: naive CD4+ T cells sorted from blood. Indicated subset: CD45RA+ positively selected. These receptor sequences come from a man aged 25-40 years in good health.

The V gene is TRBV10-3, the J gene TRBJ2-3, with D perhaps being TRBD1 or TRBD2 (5 bases each). CDR1 ENHRY and CDR2 SYGVKD come from the germline V gene. V was trimmed by 0 bases and J by 3 bases, leaving 13 bases between them. This CDR3 is 16 amino acids long. This CDR3 reads CAISESGGVRTDTQYF. The CDR3 DNA sequence: TGTGCCATCAGTGAGTCTGGGGGAGTGAGAACAGATACGCAGTATTTT.

This chain joins TRBV2 and TRBJ2-7; D not certain. The CDR3 loop spans 14 amino acids. Germline V lookup: CDR1 SNHLY, CDR2 FYNNEI. V was trimmed by 2 bases and J by 0 bases, leaving 8 bases between them. As DNA, the CDR3 is TGTGCCAGCAGTGAAATCGGAGTCTCCTACGAGCAGTACTTC. Translating gives CASSEIGVSYEQYF.

The chain links TRBV7-9 to TRBJ2-1; D not resolved. Trimming took 6 bases from V and 0 from J, leaving 6 bases between them. The CDR3 has 13 residues. Germline CDR1 reads SEHNR; CDR2 reads FQNEAQ (reference sequence). The CDR3 region is CASRNSSYNEQFF. DNA of the CDR3: TGTGCCAGCAGGAATAGCTCCTACAATGAGCAGTTCTTC.

This clone was recorded only once. This chain joins TRBV6-6 and TRBJ2-2; 8 nucleotides align to TRBD2. The CDR3 has 16 residues. CDR1 is MNHNY, CDR2 SVGAGI, per germline (reference sequence). After removal of 10 bases from V and 2 bases from J, the junction contained 12 bases not matched to a gene. The DNA for the CDR3 is TGTGCCACCTCCCGGATAGCGGGGCGTAACACCGGGGAGCTGTTTTTT. It specifies CATSRIAGRNTGELFF.

V and J are TRBV29-1 and TRBJ2-1; 7 bases are shared with TRBD2. Germline values: CDR1 SQVTM, CDR2 ANQGSEA. CDR3 length equals 14 residues. V lost 4 bases, J lost 6 bases, and 9 bases stayed unmatched. CDR3 sequence: CSVVRGVLGNEQFF. The CDR3, as DNA: TGCAGCGTTGTTCGGGGGGTCCTCGGCAATGAGCAGTTCTTC.

V and J are TRBV7-9 and TRBJ2-4; perhaps TRBD2 as D (6 bases). Trimming cost V 5 bases and J 8 bases, with 25 bases left between them. Germline-derived CDR1 and CDR2 are SEHNR and FQNEAQ (reference sequence). The CDR3 runs 17 residues. The chain's CDR3 is CASSHTPGRGKRDIQYF. The CDR3 region has the DNA TGTGCCAGCAGCCATACTCCCGGGAGAGGAAAACGTGACATTCAGTACTTC.

J is TRBJ2-1 and V is TRBV6-5; 10 bases map to TRBD2. Germline loops: CDR1 MNHEY, CDR2 SVGAGI. V dropped 7 bases and J dropped 7; count of bases not matched to a gene: 10. CDR3 length: 15 residues. DNA of the CDR3: TGTGCCAGCACCAGAGCGGGAGGGTTCAGAAATGAGCAGTTCTTC. Protein product: CASTRAGGFRNEQFF.

This clone was detected once. Within the sample, other DNA sequences also encode this same CDR3. The chain combines TRBV7-2 with TRBJ2-5, with 15 bases aligning to TRBD2. Looked up from germline, CDR1 is SGHTA and CDR2 is FQGNSA. The CDR3 length is 16 residues. V lost 4 bases and J lost 2; bases outside the gene matches: 2. CDR3 bases: TGTGCCAGCAGCTCAGGACTAGCGGGAGGGCAAGAGACCCAGTACTTC. This codes for CASSSGLAGGQETQYF. Looking up the rest from reference TRBV7-2 and TRBJ2-5 gives the full variable domain: GAGVSQSPSNKVTEKGKDVELRCDPISGHTALYWYRQSLGQGLEFLIYFQGNSAPDKSGLPSDRFSAERTGGSVSTLTIQRTQQEDSAVYLCASSSGLAGGQETQYFGPGTRLLVL.

Worth noting for this clone: The sample contains more than one DNA sequence encoding this CDR3. In nucleotides, the CDR3 is TGTGCCAGCAGTGTCTACAGGGTAGGTGGCTACGAGCAGTACTTC. Its translation: CASSVYRVGGYEQYF. The J gene is TRBJ2-7, the V gene TRBV6-1; weak D call: TRBD1 (6 bases). The CDR3 sequence is 15 residues long. Trimming shortened V by 4 bases and J by 3 bases, and 16 bases separated the two germline ends. Germline-derived CDR1 and CDR2 are MNHNS and SASEGT.

The chain has TRBV10-3 and TRBJ2-2; 14 bases are shared with TRBD2. The V and J ends lost 3 bases and 3 bases, in that order; junction bases with no gene match: 9. CDR3 length: 19 amino acids. Looked up from germline, CDR1 is ENHRY and CDR2 is SYGVKD. The CDR3, as DNA: TGTGCCATCAGTGACCCGGGGACTAGCGGGAGTAGGTACACCGGGGAGCTGTTTTTT. This codes for CAISDPGTSGSRYTGELFF.

The CDR3 nucleotides are TGTGCCAGCAGTCCCGGGCGGGAGTTCACCGGGGAGCTGTTTTTT. Amino acids: CASSPGREFTGELFF. The gene calls are TRBV7-3 and TRBJ2-2; 7 bases are shared with TRBD2. The CDR3 contains 15 residues. Germline V gene sequence: CDR1 SGHTA, CDR2 FQGTGA. V lost 6 bases to trimming and J lost 4 bases; unmatched junction nucleotides: 8. Combining the CDR3 with reference TRBV7-3 and TRBJ2-2 gives the whole variable domain GAGVSQTPSNKVTEKGKYVELRCDPISGHTALYWYRQSLGQGPEFLIYFQGTGAADDSGLPNDRFFAVRPEGSVSTLKIQRTERGDSAVYLCASSPGREFTGELFFGEGSRLTVL.

The chain recombines TRBV14 with TRBJ1-2; D may be TRBD1 (5 bases). This CDR3 contains 13 residues. The V gene lost 5 bases and the J gene lost 8 bases, with 15 bases spanning the gap. CDR1 is SGHDN and CDR2 is FVKESK in the germline V gene. In DNA, the CDR3 is TGTGCCAGCAGCGCGCGGGACCCGGGAGGCTACACCTTC. Translated, it gives CASSARDPGGYTF.

The chain recombines TRBV19 with TRBJ1-4, with D perhaps matching TRBD1 (5 bases). The CDR3 covers 14 residues. V was pared by 4 bases and J by 4 bases, with 10 bases between. Germline values: CDR1 LNHDA, CDR2 SQIVND (reference sequence). Here the CDR3 reads CASSRSGINEKLFF. The CDR3, as DNA: TGTGCCAGTAGTAGGTCAGGGATTAATGAAAAACTGTTTTTT. The full variable domain, completed using reference TRBV19 and TRBJ1-4, is DGGITQSPKYLFRKEGQNVTLSCEQNLNHDAMYWYRQDPGQGLRLIYYSQIVNDFQKGDIAEGYSVSREKKESFPLTVTSAQKNPTAFYLCASSRSGINEKLFFGSGTQLSVL.

The V gene is TRBV5-4, the J gene TRBJ1-4; D might be TRBD1 (6 bases). Germline loops: CDR1 SGHNT, CDR2 YYREEE (reference sequence). Trimming left V 2 bases short and J 5 bases short, with 13 bases between. This CDR3 contains 15 residues. CDR3 bases: TGTGCCAGCAGCTTCGGGGGCGCCGAGAATGAAAAACTGTTTTTT. Its protein product is CASSFGGAENEKLFF.

This clone was seen just once. The J gene is TRBJ2-5, the V gene TRBV28; 10 nucleotides align to TRBD2. Germline V gives CDR1 MDHEN, CDR2 SYDVKM. The ends lost 8 bases at V and 4 bases at J; junction bases unmatched: 7. This CDR3 has 14 amino acids. DNA of the CDR3: TGTGCCAGCCGAGCGGGAGGGCCTGGAGAGACCCAGTACTTC. Amino acid sequence: CASRAGGPGETQYF.

This sequence joins TRBV7-2 and TRBJ1-1; D is unresolved. The V end lost 5 bases, the J end lost 0 bases, and 13 bases lay between the germline ends. Germline V CDR1 and CDR2: SGHTA, FQGNSA. The CDR3 loop spans 15 amino acids. The CDR3: CASSPPAAMNTEAFF. Written as DNA, the CDR3 is TGTGCCAGCAGCCCGCCCGCAGCAATGAACACTGAAGCTTTCTTT.

The chain is built from TRBV2 and TRBJ2-5; D unclear. This CDR3 is built from 10 residues. The V end was cut by 7 bases, the J end by 7 bases, with 7 bases between. Germline V lookup: CDR1 SNHLY, CDR2 FYNNEI. The CDR3 bases are TGTGCCAGCATGACGGGGACCCAGTACTTC. Its protein is CASMTGTQYF.

The chain recombines TRBV11-2 with TRBJ2-3; D is possibly TRBD2 (6 bases). The germline gives CDR1 SGHAT, CDR2 FQNNGV. This CDR3 is built from 15 residues. Trimming stripped 7 bases from V and 6 bases from J, with 20 bases between. The CDR3 region is CASTGEGTRTDTQYF. The CDR3 nucleotides are TGTGCCAGCACCGGAGAAGGGACTCGGACTGATACGCAGTATTTT.

This chain connects TRBV7-6 to TRBJ1-3, with 9 bases aligning to TRBD1. With V trimmed by 2 bases and J by 0 bases, 8 bases remained unmatched. Germline CDR1 reads SGHVS; CDR2 reads FNYEAQ. This CDR3 region has 18 residues. Here the CDR3 reads CASSLLPGTGSSGNTIYF. The CDR3 nucleotides read TGTGCCAGCAGCTTACTTCCGGGGACAGGGAGCTCTGGAAACACCATATATTTT.

This rearrangement joins TRBV2 to TRBJ2-7, with TRBD2 identical over 10 bases. The CDR3 extends over 16 amino acids. V was pared by 2 bases and J by 0 bases, with 4 bases of the junction left unmatched. Germline V gene data show CDR1 as SNHLY and CDR2 as FYNNEI. In DNA form, the CDR3 reads TGTGCCAGCAGTGAACTAGCGGGAGCTTACTCCTACGAGCAGTACTTC. Translation gives CASSELAGAYSYEQYF.

The chain joins TRBV29-1 to TRBJ1-1, with TRBD1 identical over 7 bases. The CDR3 is 11 amino acids. Germline CDR1 and CDR2: SQVTM and ANQGSEA. V shed 7 bases, J shed 2 bases, and the junction held 1 base outside the gene matches. CDR3 in amino acids: CSGTGNTEAFF. For the CDR3, the DNA is TGCAGCGGGACAGGAAACACTGAAGCTTTCTTT.

The chain carries TRBV5-4 and TRBJ2-6; 7 nucleotides line up with TRBD1. CDR1 and CDR2 from the germline V gene are SGHNT and YYREEE (reference sequence). The CDR3 totals 18 residues. Trimming cost V 4 bases and J 2 bases; bases outside gene matches: 12. CDR3 in DNA: TGTGCCAGCAGCCGAAAAAATAGACAGGGCACTGGGGCCAACGTCCTGACTTTC. This encodes CASSRKNRQGTGANVLTF.

The rearrangement uses TRBV19 and TRBJ2-6, with TRBD1 identical over 7 bases. Germline V gives CDR1 LNHDA, CDR2 SQIVND (reference sequence). This CDR3 region has 20 residues. V trimming: 4 bases; J trimming: 9 bases; junction bases outside the gene matches: 24. In nucleotides, the CDR3 is TGTGCCAGTAGTACCCTCGGGACAGAAGTGGGTGTCATGGGTGGCAACGTCCTGACTTTC. As protein: CASSTLGTEVGVMGGNVLTF. Filled out from reference TRBV19 and TRBJ2-6, the complete variable domain reads DGGITQSPKYLFRKEGQNVTLSCEQNLNHDAMYWYRQDPGQGLRLIYYSQIVNDFQKGDIAEGYSVSREKKESFPLTVTSAQKNPTAFYLCASSTLGTEVGVMGGNVLTFGAGSRLTVL.